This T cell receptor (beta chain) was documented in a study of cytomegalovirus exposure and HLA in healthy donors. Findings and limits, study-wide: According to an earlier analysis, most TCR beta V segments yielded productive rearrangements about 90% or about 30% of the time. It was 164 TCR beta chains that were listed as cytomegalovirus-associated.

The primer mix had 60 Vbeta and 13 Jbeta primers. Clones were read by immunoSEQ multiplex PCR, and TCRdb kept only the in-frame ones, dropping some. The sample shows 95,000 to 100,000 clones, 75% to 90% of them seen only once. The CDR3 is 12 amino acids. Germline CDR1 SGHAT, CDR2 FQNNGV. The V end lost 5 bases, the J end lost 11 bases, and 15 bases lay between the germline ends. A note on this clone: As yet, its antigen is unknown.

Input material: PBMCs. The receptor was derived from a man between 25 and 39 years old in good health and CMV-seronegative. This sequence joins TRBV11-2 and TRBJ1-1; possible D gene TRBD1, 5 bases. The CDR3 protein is CASSPQGKEAFF. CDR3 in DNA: TGTGCCAGCAGCCCCCAGGGTAAAGAGGCTTTCTTT.